This T cell receptor beta chain was sequenced for a study of T cells after yellow fever vaccination. Study summary: Those fractions that held only low numbers of cells were prepared using the SMART-Seq v4 Ultra Low Input RNA kit.

This clonotype was picked up a small number of times. The CDR3 loop spans 17 amino acids. With 1 base removed from V and 8 bases from J, the gap between germline ends came to 21 bases. From germline, CDR1 is SGHTA and CDR2 FQGTGA. The 5'RACE template-switching step produced TCR cDNA and added a universal primer site and UMIs. TCRdb called the 5' RACE reads again in MiXCR, with one record for every CDR3 protein. The table has around 350,000 distinct CDR3 sequences, 6.2% seen once. This clonotype originated in a man aged 25 to 40 who received the YFV17D yellow fever vaccine. The chain couples TRBV7-3 to TRBJ2-4; possibly TRBD2 for D (6 bases). Specimen: PBMCs, collected 5 days after the yellow fever booster vaccination. The CDR3 loop reads CASSLIGAAAGGDIQYF. The CDR3 DNA is TGTGCCAGCAGCTTAATAGGAGCAGCGGCAGGAGGGGACATTCAGTACTTC.